Given below is one TCR beta chain in context. Its specificity is unknown. These data come from a study of long-term antiretroviral therapy in people with HIV. The immunoSEQ assay was v3.0, run at survey level. Some clones are missing from TCRdb's copy, which holds only in-frame ones; the method was immunoSEQ multiplex PCR. The table lists 35,000 or so clones, approximately 85% of them singletons, with about 10% in the top ten. Regarding the study as a whole: All blood samples came from the years 2004 to 2017, possibly under older ART regimens.

Germline V lookup: CDR1 SGDLS, CDR2 YYNGEE. V was trimmed by 0 bases and J by 0 bases, leaving 9 bases between them. The CDR3 loop spans 15 amino acids. The sequences come from unsorted PBMCs, collected 2.2 years after starting antiretroviral therapy. This receptor was obtained from a man aged 18 to 30 with HIV. The chain couples TRBV9 to TRBJ1-1; D gene uncertain. The CDR3 protein is CASSVAPDMNTEAFF. The CDR3 coding sequence is TGTGCCAGCAGCGTAGCGCCAGATATGAACACTGAAGCTTTCTTT.